This record concerns one T cell receptor (beta chain) sequence. Authors' data handling: Nucleated cell counts were estimated from reference gene primer amplification. Sequencing was performed with immunoSEQ multiplex PCR; in TCRdb, only in-frame clones are kept and a portion is missing. From that table come the V and J calls and clone size; the DNA was used to work out D and trimming. The sample has 150,000 to 200,000 clones, about four fifths seen once. This sample stems from a study of blood T cell repertoires in COVID-19. Study context: Both acute and convalescent COVID-19 samples were obtained from the United States, Italy and Spain. T cells, B-cell-depleted T cells, or PBMCs supplied cDNA or gDNA.

This CDR3 region has 18 residues. After removal of 3 bases from V and 0 bases from J, the junction contained 7 bases not matched to a gene. The germline CDR1 and CDR2 sequences are SGHRS and YFSETQ. This receptor was taken from a man in his 60s with active or convalescent COVID-19. The sample taken for sequencing was peripheral blood. The V gene is TRBV5-1, the J gene TRBJ2-6, with TRBD1 matching over 9 bases. The CDR3 DNA follows: TGCGCCAGCAGCTCATACAGGGGGCCGATCTCTGGGGCCAACGTCCTGACTTTC. This sequence encodes CASSSYRGPISGANVLTF.